These T cell receptor beta chains were read from a single sample in a study of T cells in Graves' hyperthyroidism and ophthalmopathy. TCRdb itself ran the multiplex PCR reads through MiXCR, one entry per CDR3 protein. The sample yields around 450,000 distinct CDR3 sequences, around 14% seen once. Sequencing input: blood. The receptors shown here come from a woman aged 18 to 35 with Graves' hyperthyroidism. CDR3s leave out the opening cysteine and the closing phenylalanine or tryptophan. D genes are given only for firm matches. Only some rows state a clone size, as once, few, many or a class for expanded clones.

v_gene	j_gene	abundance	d_gene	CDR3aa
TRBV19	TRBJ1-1	NA	NA	ASSIETEAF
TRBV27	TRBJ2-7	NA	NA	ASSRPPGYEQY
TRBV12-3/TRBV12-4	TRBJ1-2	NA	NA	ASSPGTGTLYGYT
TRBV10-3	TRBJ1-2	many	NA	AIRSSTNYGYT
TRBV20-1	TRBJ2-6	NA	NA	SARFSRGAGANVLT
TRBV20-1	TRBJ1-2	NA	TRBD1	SARTGAPGGYT
TRBV6-1	TRBJ1-1	many	NA	ASDGLNTEAF
TRBV27	TRBJ2-1	many	TRBD2	ASSSPGTSGGRENEQF
TRBV3-1	TRBJ1-5	many	NA	ASSQDLVPVGNQPQH
TRBV27	TRBJ2-4	many	NA	ASSLRGTVAKNIQY